This T cell receptor (beta chain) comes out of a study of T cells in Graves' hyperthyroidism and ophthalmopathy. About the research overall: Upon initial diagnosis and before any treatment, peripheral blood was collected.

Hyperthyroidism patients were newly diagnosed, had disease duration under 2 months, and were aged 18 to 65 years. Amplification of TCR beta CDR3 regions was performed using RNA transcripts as template. First-round RT-PCR with HTBI primers amplified the TCR CDR3 region. TCRdb re-analysed the multiplex PCR reads in MiXCR, keeping a single row per CDR3 protein. The profile shows around 600,000 distinct CDR3 sequences, 15% to 18% of them singletons. Turning to this clonotype: This may stem from a read error, because a much larger clone lies one nucleotide away.

V shed 7 bases and J 11 bases; nucleotides not matched to a gene: 8. This CDR3 is built from 14 residues. Germline V gives CDR1 SGHVS, CDR2 FQNEAQ. What was sequenced was blood. The receptor was isolated from a woman between 25 and 40 years old with Graves' hyperthyroidism. The chain carries TRBV7-8 and TRBJ1-6, with 10 bases that match TRBD1. CDR3 DNA: TGTGCCAGCACCGACAGGGGGCTCAATCCACCCCTCCACTTT. This codes for CASTDRGLNPPLHF.